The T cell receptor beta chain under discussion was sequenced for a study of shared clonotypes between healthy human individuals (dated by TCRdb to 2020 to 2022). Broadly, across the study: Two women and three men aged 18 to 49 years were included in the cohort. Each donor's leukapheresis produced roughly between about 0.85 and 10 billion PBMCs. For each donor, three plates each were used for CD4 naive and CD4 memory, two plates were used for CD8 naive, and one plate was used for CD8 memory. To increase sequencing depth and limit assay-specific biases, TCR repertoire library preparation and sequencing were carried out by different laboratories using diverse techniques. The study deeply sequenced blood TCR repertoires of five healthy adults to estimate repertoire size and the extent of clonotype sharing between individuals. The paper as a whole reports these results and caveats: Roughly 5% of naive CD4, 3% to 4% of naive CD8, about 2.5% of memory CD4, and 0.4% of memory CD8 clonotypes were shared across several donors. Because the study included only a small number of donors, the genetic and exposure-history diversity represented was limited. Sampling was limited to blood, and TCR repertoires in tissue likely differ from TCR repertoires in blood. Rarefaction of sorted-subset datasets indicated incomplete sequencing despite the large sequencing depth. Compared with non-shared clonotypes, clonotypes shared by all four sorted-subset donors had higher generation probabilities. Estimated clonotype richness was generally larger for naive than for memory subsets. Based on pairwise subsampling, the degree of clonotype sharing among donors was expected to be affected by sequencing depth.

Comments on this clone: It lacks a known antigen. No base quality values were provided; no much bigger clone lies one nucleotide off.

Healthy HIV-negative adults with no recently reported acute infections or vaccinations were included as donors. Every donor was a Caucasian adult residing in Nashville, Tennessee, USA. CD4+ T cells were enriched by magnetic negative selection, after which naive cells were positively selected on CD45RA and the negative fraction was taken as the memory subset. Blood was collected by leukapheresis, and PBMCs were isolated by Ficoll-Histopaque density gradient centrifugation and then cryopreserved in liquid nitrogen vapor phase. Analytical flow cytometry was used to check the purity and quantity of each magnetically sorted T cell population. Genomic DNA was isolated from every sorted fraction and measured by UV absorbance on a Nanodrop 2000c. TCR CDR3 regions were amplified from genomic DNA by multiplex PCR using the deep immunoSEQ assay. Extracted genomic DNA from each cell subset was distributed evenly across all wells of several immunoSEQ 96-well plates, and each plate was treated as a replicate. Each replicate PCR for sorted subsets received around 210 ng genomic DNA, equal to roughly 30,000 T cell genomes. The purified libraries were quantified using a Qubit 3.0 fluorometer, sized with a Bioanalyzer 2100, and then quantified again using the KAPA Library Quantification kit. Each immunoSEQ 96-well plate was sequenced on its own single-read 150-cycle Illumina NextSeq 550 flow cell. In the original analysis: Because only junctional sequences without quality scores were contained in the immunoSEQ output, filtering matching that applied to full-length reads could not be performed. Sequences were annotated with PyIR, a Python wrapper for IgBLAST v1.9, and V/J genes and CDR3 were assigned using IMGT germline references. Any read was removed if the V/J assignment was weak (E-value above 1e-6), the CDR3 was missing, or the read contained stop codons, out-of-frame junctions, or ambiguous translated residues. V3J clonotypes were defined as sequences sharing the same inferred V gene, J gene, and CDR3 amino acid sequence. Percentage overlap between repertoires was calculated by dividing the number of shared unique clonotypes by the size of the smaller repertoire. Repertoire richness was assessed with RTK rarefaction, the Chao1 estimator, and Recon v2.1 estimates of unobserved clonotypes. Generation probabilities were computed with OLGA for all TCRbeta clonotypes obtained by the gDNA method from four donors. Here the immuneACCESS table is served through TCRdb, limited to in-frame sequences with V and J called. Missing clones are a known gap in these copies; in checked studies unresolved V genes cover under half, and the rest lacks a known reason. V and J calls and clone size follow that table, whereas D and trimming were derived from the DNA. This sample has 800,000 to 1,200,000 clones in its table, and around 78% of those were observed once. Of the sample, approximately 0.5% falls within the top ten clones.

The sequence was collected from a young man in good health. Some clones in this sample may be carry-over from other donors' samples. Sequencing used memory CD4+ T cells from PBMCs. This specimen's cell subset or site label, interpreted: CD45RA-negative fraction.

The CDR3 reads CASSYGQGVGEQYF. The DNA reads TGTGCCAGCAGTTACGGACAGGGGGTTGGGGAGCAGTACTTC. Rearrangement joined TRBV6-6 to TRBJ2-7; the central 10 bases match TRBD1. The CDR3 numbers 14 residues from cysteine through phenylalanine. This entry keeps only the CDR3 DNA: 42 bases, framed from base 1. The V end gives up 2 bases and the J end 7 bases, leaving 5 bases in the junction not matched to a gene. Sequences MNHNY (CDR1) and SVGAGI (CDR2) are obtained from the germline V gene (reference sequence).